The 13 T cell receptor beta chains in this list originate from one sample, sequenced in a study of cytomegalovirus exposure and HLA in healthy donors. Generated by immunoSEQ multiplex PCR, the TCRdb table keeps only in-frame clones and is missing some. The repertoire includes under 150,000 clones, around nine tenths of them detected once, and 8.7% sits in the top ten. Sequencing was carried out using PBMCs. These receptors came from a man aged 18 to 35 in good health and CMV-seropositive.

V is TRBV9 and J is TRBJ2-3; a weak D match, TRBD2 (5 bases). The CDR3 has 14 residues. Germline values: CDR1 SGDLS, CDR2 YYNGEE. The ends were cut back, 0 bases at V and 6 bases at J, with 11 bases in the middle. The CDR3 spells CASSVVRDGDTQYF. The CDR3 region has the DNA TGTGCCAGCAGCGTAGTACGGGATGGGGATACGCAGTATTTT.

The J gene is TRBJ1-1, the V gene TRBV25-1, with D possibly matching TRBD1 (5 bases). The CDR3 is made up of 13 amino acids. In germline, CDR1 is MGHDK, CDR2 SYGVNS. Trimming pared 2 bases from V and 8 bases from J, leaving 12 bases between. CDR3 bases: TGTGCCAGCAGTGAACCCGACAGATTCGAAGCTTTCTTT. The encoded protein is CASSEPDRFEAFF.

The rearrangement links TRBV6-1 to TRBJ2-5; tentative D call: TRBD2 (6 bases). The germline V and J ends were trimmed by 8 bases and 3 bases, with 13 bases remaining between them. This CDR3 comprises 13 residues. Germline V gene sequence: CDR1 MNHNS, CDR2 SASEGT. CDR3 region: CASGGTAEETQYF. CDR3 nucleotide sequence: TGTGCCAGCGGCGGGACTGCAGAAGAGACCCAGTACTTC.

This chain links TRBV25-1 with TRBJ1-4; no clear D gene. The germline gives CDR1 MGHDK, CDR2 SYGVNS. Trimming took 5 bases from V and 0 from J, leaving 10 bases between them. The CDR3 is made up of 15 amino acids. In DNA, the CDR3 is TGTGCCAGCAGTCTACTCGAGCCAACTAATGAAAAACTGTTTTTT. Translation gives CASSLLEPTNEKLFF.

The CDR3 is CASSELDSLSTGELFF. CDR3 bases: TGTGCCAGCAGTGAACTGGACAGTTTGTCCACCGGGGAGCTGTTTTTT. The chain uses TRBV2 and TRBJ2-2, with TRBD1 as a possible D gene (6 bases). Germline CDR1 is SNHLY and CDR2 is FYNNEI. The CDR3 is 16 residues long. V was pared by 2 bases and J by 4 bases, with 14 bases between.

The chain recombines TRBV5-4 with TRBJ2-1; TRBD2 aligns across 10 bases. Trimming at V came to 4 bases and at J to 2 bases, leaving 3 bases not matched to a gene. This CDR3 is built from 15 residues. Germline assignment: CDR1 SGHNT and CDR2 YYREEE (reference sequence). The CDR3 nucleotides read TGTGCCAGCAGCCTTAGCGGGAGGACCTACAATGAGCAGTTCTTC. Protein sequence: CASSLSGRTYNEQFF.

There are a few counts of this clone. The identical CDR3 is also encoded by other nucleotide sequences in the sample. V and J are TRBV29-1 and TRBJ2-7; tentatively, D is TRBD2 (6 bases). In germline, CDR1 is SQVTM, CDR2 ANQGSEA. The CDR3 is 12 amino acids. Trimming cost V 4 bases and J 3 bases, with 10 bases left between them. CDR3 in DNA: TGCAGCGTTGGGCAGGGAGGCTACGAGCAGTACTTC. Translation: CSVGQGGYEQYF.

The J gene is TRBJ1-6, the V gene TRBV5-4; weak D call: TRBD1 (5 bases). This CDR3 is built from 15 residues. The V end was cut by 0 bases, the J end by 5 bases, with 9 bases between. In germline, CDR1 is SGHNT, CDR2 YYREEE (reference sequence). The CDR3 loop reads CASSLGGGNNSPLHF. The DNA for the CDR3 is TGTGCCAGCAGCTTGGGGGGGGGTAATAATTCACCCCTCCACTTT.

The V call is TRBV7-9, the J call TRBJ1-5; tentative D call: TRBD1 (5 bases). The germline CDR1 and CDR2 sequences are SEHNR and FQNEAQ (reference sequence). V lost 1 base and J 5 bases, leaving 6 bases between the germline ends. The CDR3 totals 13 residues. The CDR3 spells CASSLVGDQPQHF. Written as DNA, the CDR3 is TGTGCCAGCAGCTTAGTAGGGGATCAGCCCCAGCATTTT.

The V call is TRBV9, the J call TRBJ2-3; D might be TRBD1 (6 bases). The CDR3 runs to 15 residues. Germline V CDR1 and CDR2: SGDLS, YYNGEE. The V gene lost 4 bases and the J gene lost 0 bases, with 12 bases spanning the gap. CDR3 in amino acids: CASSTGTPSTDTQYF. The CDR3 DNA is TGTGCCAGCAGCACTGGGACACCTAGCACAGATACGCAGTATTTT.

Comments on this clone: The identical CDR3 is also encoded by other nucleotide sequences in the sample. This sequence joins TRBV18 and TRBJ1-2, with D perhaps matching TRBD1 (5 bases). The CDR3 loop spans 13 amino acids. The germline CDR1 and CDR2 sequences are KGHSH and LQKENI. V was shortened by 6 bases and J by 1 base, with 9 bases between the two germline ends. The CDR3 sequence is CASSPDSNYGYTF. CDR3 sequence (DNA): TGTGCCAGCTCTCCAGACAGTAACTATGGCTACACCTTC.

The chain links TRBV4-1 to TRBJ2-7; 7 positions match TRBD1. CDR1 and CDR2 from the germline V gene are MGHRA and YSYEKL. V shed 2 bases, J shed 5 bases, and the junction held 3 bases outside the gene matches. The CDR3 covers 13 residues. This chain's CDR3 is CASSQPDRDEQYF. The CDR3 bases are TGCGCCAGCAGCCAACCTGACAGGGACGAGCAGTACTTC.

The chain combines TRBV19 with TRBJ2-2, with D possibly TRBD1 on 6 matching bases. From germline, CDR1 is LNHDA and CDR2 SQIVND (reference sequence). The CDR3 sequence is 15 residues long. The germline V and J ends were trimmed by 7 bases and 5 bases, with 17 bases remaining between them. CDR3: CASKDRNQRTGELFF. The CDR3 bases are TGTGCCAGTAAAGACAGGAACCAACGTACCGGGGAGCTGTTTTTT.